The 20 T cell receptor beta chains presented below share a single source sample, sequenced in a study of sequential checkpoint blockade in melanoma. Generated by immunoSEQ multiplex PCR, the TCRdb table keeps only in-frame clones and is missing some. The sample yields roughly 13,000 clones, around 20% seen once. Treatment given: randomized to nivolumab then ipilimumab (arm A) or the reverse (arm B). Specimen: tumor tissue (inferred from file names), collected from a patient given nivolumab and ipilimumab in sequence. The receptors stem from a human donor with melanoma.

This rearrangement joins TRBV5-1 to TRBJ1-4, with 12 bases matching TRBD1. J lost 8 bases, V lost 0 bases, and 2 bases had no gene match. The CDR3 is 15 residues long. Germline V gene lookup returns CDR1 SGHRS and CDR2 YFSETQ. The DNA for the CDR3 is TGCGCCAGCAGCTTGGACGGGACAGGGGGCGAAAAACTGTTTTTT. Translation: CASSLDGTGGEKLFF.

This clone was counted at least ten times. The J gene is TRBJ1-2, the V gene TRBV6-8, with 7 nucleotides matching TRBD1. CDR3 length: 14 amino acids. CDR1 is MNHGY and CDR2 is SAAAGT in the germline V gene. J was trimmed by 0 bases and V by 4 bases; bases with no gene match: 2. CDR3 residues: CASSFDRANYGYTF. DNA for the CDR3: TGTGCCAGCAGTTTCGACAGGGCTAACTATGGCTACACCTTC.

This clone was detected only once. This chain connects TRBV30 to TRBJ1-5, with 7 bases matching TRBD1. Germline V CDR1 and CDR2: GTSNPN, SVGIG (reference sequence). After removal of 0 bases from V and 6 bases from J, the junction contained 5 bases not matched to a gene. The length of the CDR3 is 14 residues. CDR3 bases: TGTGCCTGGAGTGTGACAGGGCTCGGTCAGCCCCAGCATTTT. Translation: CAWSVTGLGQPQHF.

The V and J genes are TRBV11-3 and TRBJ2-4; 15 positions match TRBD2. Germline lookup yields CDR1 SGHNT and CDR2 YENEEA. The CDR3 spans 17 residues. Trimming cost V 5 bases and J 9 bases; bases outside gene matches: 11. The CDR3, as DNA: TGTGCCAGCAGCGCCCGGACTAGCGGGAGGGCCTCGGTCATTCAGTACTTC. It specifies CASSARTSGRASVIQYF.

The sample holds a few counts of this clone. This chain uses TRBV19 with TRBJ1-1, with TRBD1 as a possible D gene (5 bases). CDR3 length: 12 residues. Germline V CDR1 and CDR2: LNHDA, SQIVND (reference sequence). Deletions cut 4 bases from V and 4 bases from J, with 7 bases between. In DNA form, the CDR3 reads TGTGCCAGTAGTACAGGGAGCACTGAAGCTTTCTTT. It yields the protein CASSTGSTEAFF.

The table lists this clone with many counts. The J gene is TRBJ2-3, the V gene TRBV11-3; D is undetermined. From germline, CDR1 is SGHNT and CDR2 YENEEA. This CDR3 contains 14 residues. V gave up 4 bases and J gave up 5 bases, with 13 bases separating them. CDR3: CASSSRVEGDTQYF. The CDR3 nucleotides read TGTGCCAGCAGCTCCCGTGTGGAAGGAGATACGCAGTATTTT.

This clone was picked up a small number of times. The CDR3 coding sequence is TGTGCCAGCAGCAGGCACGCAGGGGGCGAAAACTATGGCTACACCTTC. Its protein product is CASSRHAGGENYGYTF. The rearrangement joins TRBV6-8 to TRBJ1-2; 8 nucleotides align to TRBD1. The CDR3 consists of 16 residues. Trimming took 6 bases from V and 2 from J; bases not matched to a gene: 11. CDR1 MNHGY and CDR2 SAAAGT come from the germline V gene.

The chain links TRBV11-3 to TRBJ2-1; TRBD2 aligns across 8 bases. The CDR3 has 16 residues. Looked up from germline, CDR1 is SGHNT and CDR2 is YENEEA. The V and J ends lost 1 base and 0 bases, in that order; junction bases with no gene match: 2. The CDR3 bases are TGTGCCAGCAGCTTAGGGAGCGGGGGCTCCTACAATGAGCAGTTCTTC. Translation gives CASSLGSGGSYNEQFF.

The V and J genes are TRBV5-1 and TRBJ1-4; D is unresolved. The CDR3 has 16 residues. Germline V lookup: CDR1 SGHRS, CDR2 YFSETQ. The V end was cut by 4 bases, the J end by 2 bases, with 15 bases between. The CDR3 loop reads CASSQNPGGTNEKLFF. DNA for the CDR3: TGCGCCAGCAGCCAAAACCCCGGCGGGACTAATGAAAAACTGTTTTTT.

This clone was recorded many times. The CDR3 sequence is CASSPWGGTGELFF. The CDR3 DNA reads as TGCGCCAGCAGCCCCTGGGGGGGGACCGGGGAGCTGTTTTTT. V gene TRBV4-1 combines with J gene TRBJ2-2; 7 positions agree with TRBD2. The CDR3 consists of 14 residues. V lost 4 bases and J lost 5; bases outside the gene matches: 4. The germline V gene encodes CDR1 MGHRA and CDR2 YSYEKL.

This clone has only a few counts. The chain couples TRBV11-3 to TRBJ2-5; D tentatively reads TRBD1 or TRBD2 (6 bases each). Trimming removed 1 base from V and 2 bases from J, with 8 bases in between. Germline assignment: CDR1 SGHNT and CDR2 YENEEA. The length of the CDR3 is 14 residues. CDR3 in amino acids: CASSLVGGQETQYF. In DNA form, the CDR3 reads TGTGCCAGCAGCTTAGTAGGGGGGCAAGAGACCCAGTACTTC. Filled out from reference TRBV11-3 and TRBJ2-5, the complete variable domain reads EAGVVQSPRYKIIEKKQPVAFWCNPISGHNTLYWYLQNLGQGPELLIRYENEEAVDDSQLPKDRFSAERLKGVDSTLKIQPAELGDSAVYLCASSLVGGQETQYFGPGTRLLVL.

The gene calls are TRBV5-1 and TRBJ2-5; TRBD1 aligns across 9 bases. CDR3 length: 14 residues. V shed 4 bases and J 5 bases; nucleotides not matched to a gene: 6. CDR1 is SGHRS and CDR2 is YFSETQ in the germline V gene. The CDR3 protein is CASSTGQGRETQYF. CDR3 in DNA: TGCGCCAGCAGCACCGGACAGGGGCGGGAGACCCAGTACTTC.

Sample share makes this clone large (0.1 to 1%). CDR3 DNA sequence: TGTGCCAGTAGTATGTCGGTATTTGGGACTGAAGCTTTCTTT. This translates into CASSMSVFGTEAFF. V gene TRBV19 combines with J gene TRBJ1-1; unclear D gene. The V end lost 3 bases, the J end lost 5 bases, and 13 bases lay between the germline ends. The germline V gene has CDR1 LNHDA and CDR2 SQIVND (reference sequence). This CDR3 contains 14 residues.

The chain has TRBV28 and TRBJ1-1, with a weak D call TRBD1 (5 bases). The CDR3 covers 14 residues. V lost 2 bases, J lost 5 bases, and 12 bases lay in between. In germline, CDR1 is MDHEN, CDR2 SYDVKM. CDR3 coding DNA: TGTGCCAGCAGTTTAATGGGGCTTGGGACTGAAGCTTTCTTT. This sequence encodes CASSLMGLGTEAFF.

CDR3 amino acids: CASSLEPAKGRYTGELFF. For the CDR3, the DNA is TGTGCCAGCAGCTTGGAACCCGCCAAGGGACGGTACACCGGGGAGCTGTTTTTT. The chain couples TRBV11-3 to TRBJ2-2; tentatively, D is TRBD1 or TRBD2 (5 bases each). The CDR3 spans 18 residues. Between the trimmed V and J ends, which lost 3 bases and 3 bases, there was a span of 20 bases. Germline CDR1 and CDR2: SGHNT and YENEEA.

This clone has more than one count but fewer than ten. The chain has TRBV6-8 and TRBJ2-5; 10 positions agree with TRBD1. Germline V gene lookup returns CDR1 MNHGY and CDR2 SAAAGT. The CDR3 sequence is 14 residues long. With 4 bases clipped from V and 5 bases from J, the junction kept 4 bases outside the gene matches. CDR3 in amino acids: CASSSGQGWETQYF. The CDR3 DNA follows: TGTGCCAGCAGTTCGGGACAGGGGTGGGAGACCCAGTACTTC.

The chain recombines TRBV6-8 with TRBJ1-2; the match to TRBD1 covers 8 bases. Germline trimming cut 10 bases from V and 8 bases from J; bases unmatched to any gene: 9. Germline V lookup: CDR1 MNHGY, CDR2 SAAAGT. The CDR3 consists of 12 residues. As DNA, the CDR3 is TGTGCCATCAACCCAGGGGGCGGAGGCTACACCTTC. Its protein is CAINPGGGGYTF.

This clone was observed a handful of times. V is TRBV2 and J is TRBJ2-1; 7 bases are a match to TRBD2. With 8 bases clipped from V and 4 bases from J, the junction kept 14 bases outside the gene matches. This CDR3 is built from 16 residues. The germline CDR1 and CDR2 sequences are SNHLY and FYNNEI. The CDR3 protein is CASYDTGAGQYNEQFF. The CDR3 nucleotides are TGTGCCAGCTACGACACGGGAGCGGGGCAATACAATGAGCAGTTCTTC.

The V and J genes are TRBV19 and TRBJ1-3; possibly TRBD1 for D (6 bases). The CDR3 loop spans 15 amino acids. The ends were cut back, 7 bases at V and 2 bases at J, with 15 bases in the middle. Looked up from germline, CDR1 is LNHDA and CDR2 is SQIVND (reference sequence). The CDR3 DNA reads as TGTGCCAGTATCTCTCTAGGGGGAGCTGGAAACACCATATATTTT. Residues: CASISLGGAGNTIYF.

This clone came up a few times. This sequence joins TRBV28 and TRBJ2-5; D is uncertain. The CDR3 extends over 14 amino acids. Germline V gene data show CDR1 as MDHEN and CDR2 as SYDVKM. Trimming removed 1 base at V and 2 bases at J, with 8 bases between. The CDR3 loop is CASSLFPGQETQYF. The CDR3 DNA follows: TGTGCCAGCAGTTTATTCCCCGGTCAAGAGACCCAGTACTTC.